The TCR beta chain described here comes from a study of T cells in Graves' hyperthyroidism and ophthalmopathy. Researchers defined stable Graves' hyperthyroidism as no ophthalmopathy progression within 18 months. Hyperthyroidism, newly diagnosed and lasting under 2 months, affected patients aged 18 to 65. The CDR3 covers 16 residues. Germline V lookup: CDR1 DFQATT, CDR2 SNEGSKA (reference sequence). V was pared by 4 bases and J by 6 bases, with 21 bases between. As regards this clonotype: Its antigen is unidentified.

Overall study results and limits: The model predicted ophthalmopathy a median roughly six months before onset.

It was RNA transcripts that yielded the amplified TCR beta CDR3 regions. The primer set for the first-round RT-PCR of the TCR CDR3 was HTBI. TCRdb re-derived calls from the multiplex PCR reads in MiXCR, one entry per CDR3 protein. The repertoire includes hundreds of thousands of distinct CDR3 sequences, 46% of them detected once, and approximately 8.2% sits in the top ten. This receptor was identified in a woman in her late teens or twenties with Graves' hyperthyroidism. This chain uses TRBV20-1 with TRBJ2-2; D may be TRBD1 (6 bases). The sequenced sample was peripheral blood or thyroid tissue (not recorded which). This chain's CDR3 is CSAILSGRTASGELFF. The CDR3 bases are TGCAGTGCTATCCTATCGGGCAGGACAGCATCCGGGGAGCTGTTTTTT.